This T cell receptor (beta chain) was captured by sequencing in a study of CD8 T cells in ankylosing spondylitis. This clonotype was seen ten or more times. Using its own MiXCR run on the 5' RACE reads, TCRdb lists one record per CDR3 protein. This repertoire shows some 54,000 distinct CDR3 sequences, about 7.8% found once; its top ten account for about 8.5%. Looked up from germline, CDR1 is SGHRS and CDR2 is YFSETQ. V gave up 0 bases and J gave up 0 bases, with 8 bases separating them. The CDR3 length is 15 residues. This clonotype originated in a female donor with ankylosing spondylitis or in good health (not recorded which). V gene TRBV5-1 combines with J gene TRBJ2-3; the D is unclear. Sequenced: blood, either unsorted or a sorted T cell fraction (not recorded which). CDR3 in DNA: TGCGCCAGCAGCTTGGCCGTACCTAGCACAGATACGCAGTATTTT. Protein sequence: CASSLAVPSTDTQYF.